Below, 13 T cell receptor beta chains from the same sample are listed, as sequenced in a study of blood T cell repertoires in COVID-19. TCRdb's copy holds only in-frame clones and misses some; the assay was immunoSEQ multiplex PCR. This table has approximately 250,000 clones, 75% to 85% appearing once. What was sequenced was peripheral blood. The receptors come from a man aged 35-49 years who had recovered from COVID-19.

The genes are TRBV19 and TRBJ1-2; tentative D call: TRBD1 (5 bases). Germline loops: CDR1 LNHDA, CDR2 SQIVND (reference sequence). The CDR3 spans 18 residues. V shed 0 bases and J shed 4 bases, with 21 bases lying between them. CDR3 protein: CASSIETPRGGATYGYTF. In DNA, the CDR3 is TGTGCCAGTAGTATAGAAACCCCCCGAGGCGGGGCGACCTATGGCTACACCTTC. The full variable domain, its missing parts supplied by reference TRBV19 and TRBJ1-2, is DGGITQSPKYLFRKEGQNVTLSCEQNLNHDAMYWYRQDPGQGLRLIYYSQIVNDFQKGDIAEGYSVSREKKESFPLTVTSAQKNPTAFYLCASSIETPRGGATYGYTFGSGTRLTVV.

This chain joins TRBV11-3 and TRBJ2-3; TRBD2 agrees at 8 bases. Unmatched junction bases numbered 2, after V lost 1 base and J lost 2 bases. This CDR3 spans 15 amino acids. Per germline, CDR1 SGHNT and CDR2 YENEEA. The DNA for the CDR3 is TGTGCCAGCAGCTTAGGCGGGGGGAACACAGATACGCAGTATTTT. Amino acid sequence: CASSLGGGNTDTQYF.

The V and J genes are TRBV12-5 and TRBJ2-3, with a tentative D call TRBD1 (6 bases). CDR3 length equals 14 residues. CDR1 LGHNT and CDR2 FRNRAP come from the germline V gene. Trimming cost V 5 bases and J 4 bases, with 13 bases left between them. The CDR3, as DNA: TGTGCTAGTGGTCCCCTCCAGGGGCCAGATACGCAGTATTTT. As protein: CASGPLQGPDTQYF.

This CDR3 is CASRVGSGNTIYF. In nucleotides, the CDR3 is TGTGCCAGCAGGGTCGGCTCTGGAAACACCATATATTTT. The chain employs TRBV7-2 and TRBJ1-3, with D hard to call. CDR1 SGHTA and CDR2 FQGNSA come from the germline V gene. Trimming cost V 6 bases and J 0 bases, with 6 bases left between them. The CDR3 length is 13 residues.

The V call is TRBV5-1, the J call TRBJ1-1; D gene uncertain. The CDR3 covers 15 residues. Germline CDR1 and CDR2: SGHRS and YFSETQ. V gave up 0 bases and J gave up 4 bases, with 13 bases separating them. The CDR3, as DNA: TGCGCCAGCAGCTTGGAACCGGGGAAGTTCACTGAAGCTTTCTTT. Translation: CASSLEPGKFTEAFF.

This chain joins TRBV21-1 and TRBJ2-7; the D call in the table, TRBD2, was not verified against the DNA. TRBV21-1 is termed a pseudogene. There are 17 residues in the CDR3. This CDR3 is CASTLSGSGGHTYEQYF. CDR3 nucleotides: TGTGCCAGCACCCTCTCCGGGAGCGGGGGGCATACCTACGAGCAGTACTTC.

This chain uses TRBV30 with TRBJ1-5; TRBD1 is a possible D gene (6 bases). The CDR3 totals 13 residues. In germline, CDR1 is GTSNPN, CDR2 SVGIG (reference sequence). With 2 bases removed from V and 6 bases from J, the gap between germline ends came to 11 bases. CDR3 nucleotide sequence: TGTGCCTGGAGTCAGGACAGTGGTCAGCCCCAGCATTTT. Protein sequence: CAWSQDSGQPQHF. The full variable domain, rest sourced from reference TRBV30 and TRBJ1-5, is SQTIHQWPATLVQPVGSPLSLECTVEGTSNPNLYWYRQAAGRGLQLLFYSVGIGQISSEVPQNLSASRPQDRQFILSSKKLLLSDSGFYLCAWSQDSGQPQHFGDGTRLSIL.

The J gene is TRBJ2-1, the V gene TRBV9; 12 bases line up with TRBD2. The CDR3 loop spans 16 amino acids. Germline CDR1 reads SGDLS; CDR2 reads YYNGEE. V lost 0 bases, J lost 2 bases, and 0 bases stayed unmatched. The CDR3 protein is CASSVGLAGAYNEQFF. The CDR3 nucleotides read TGTGCCAGCAGCGTAGGACTAGCGGGGGCCTACAATGAGCAGTTCTTC.

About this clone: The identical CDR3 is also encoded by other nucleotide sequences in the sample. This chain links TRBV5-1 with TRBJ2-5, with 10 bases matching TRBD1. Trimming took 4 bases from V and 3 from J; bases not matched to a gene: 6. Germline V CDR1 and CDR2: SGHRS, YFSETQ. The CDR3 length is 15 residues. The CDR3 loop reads CASSRTGTGEETQYF. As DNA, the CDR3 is TGCGCCAGCAGCCGAACCGGGACAGGGGAAGAGACCCAGTACTTC.

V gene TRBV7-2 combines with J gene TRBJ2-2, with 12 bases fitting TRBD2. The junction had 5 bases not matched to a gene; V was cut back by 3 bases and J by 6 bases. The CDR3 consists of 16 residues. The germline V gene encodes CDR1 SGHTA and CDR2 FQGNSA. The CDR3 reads CASSFSSGGAPGELFF. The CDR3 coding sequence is TGTGCCAGCAGCTTCTCTAGCGGGGGGGCCCCCGGGGAGCTGTTTTTT. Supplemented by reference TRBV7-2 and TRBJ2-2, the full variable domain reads GAGVSQSPSNKVTEKGKDVELRCDPISGHTALYWYRQSLGQGLEFLIYFQGNSAPDKSGLPSDRFSAERTGGSVSTLTIQRTQQEDSAVYLCASSFSSGGAPGELFFGEGSRLTVL.

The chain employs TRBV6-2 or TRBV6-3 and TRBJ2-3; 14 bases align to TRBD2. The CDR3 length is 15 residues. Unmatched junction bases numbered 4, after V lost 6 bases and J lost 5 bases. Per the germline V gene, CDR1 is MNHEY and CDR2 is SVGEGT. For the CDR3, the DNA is TGTGCCAGCAGCCTAGGACTAGCGGGGGGAGATACGCAGTATTTT. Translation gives CASSLGLAGGDTQYF.

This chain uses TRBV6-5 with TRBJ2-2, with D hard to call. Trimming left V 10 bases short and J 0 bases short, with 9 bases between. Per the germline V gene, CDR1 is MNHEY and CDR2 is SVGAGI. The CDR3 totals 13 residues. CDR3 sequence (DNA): TGTGCCACCGCCTCGGCGAACACCGGGGAGCTGTTTTTT. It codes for CATASANTGELFF.

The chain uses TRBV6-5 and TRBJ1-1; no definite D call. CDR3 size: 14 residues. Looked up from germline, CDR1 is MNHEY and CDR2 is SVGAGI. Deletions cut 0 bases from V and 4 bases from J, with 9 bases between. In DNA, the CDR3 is TGTGCCAGCAGTTACTCGAAAGGGAGCACTGAAGCTTTCTTT. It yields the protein CASSYSKGSTEAFF.